A selection of T cell receptor beta chains follows, all from one sample in a study of cytomegalovirus exposure and HLA in healthy donors. TCRdb's copy holds only in-frame clones and misses some; the assay was immunoSEQ multiplex PCR. This table has roughly 120,000 clones, 74% appearing once. Sequencing used PBMCs. All receptors derive from a woman in her 50s in good health and CMV-seropositive. The CDR3 runs from the conserved cysteine through the conserved F or W.

V	J	CDR3
TRBV2	TRBJ1-3	CASSASTGIAGNTIYF
TRBV27	TRBJ1-1	CASSSKMNTEAFF
TRBV28	TRBJ1-5	CASSLRQGGQPQHF
TRBV18	TRBJ2-4	CASSPKDRAKNIQYF
TRBV27	TRBJ1-1	CASSSTGSEAFF
TRBV7-9	TRBJ2-2	CASSLGRGNTGELFF
TRBV10-3	TRBJ1-1	CAIRDGQGFRTEAFF
TRBV5-6	TRBJ1-1	CASSLGTVNTEAFF
TRBV6-5	TRBJ1-2	CASSYGYRGVYGYTF
TRBV2	TRBJ1-4	CASSETVATNEKLFF
TRBV19	TRBJ1-3	CASSARTGTGNTIYF
TRBV6-4	TRBJ1-2	CASSDPRLHYQGTSYGYTF
TRBV7-2	TRBJ2-2	CASSFERDTGELFF
TRBV6-1	TRBJ2-5	CASSETAMYQETQYF
TRBV5-1	TRBJ1-1	CASYSDRGNTEAFF
TRBV7-2	TRBJ1-2	CASSRKAGTGAPNYGYTF
TRBV5-1	TRBJ1-4	CASSLAGESEKLFF
TRBV4-3	TRBJ2-2	CASSPGQGPTGELFF
TRBV5-1	TRBJ2-1	CASSADRVNEQFF
TRBV30	TRBJ2-7	CAWSPRGTASSYEQYF
TRBV19	TRBJ1-1	CASSIRDRGNTEAFF
TRBV29-1	TRBJ1-4	CSGGGTGQGKLFF
TRBV6-5	TRBJ2-2	CASRTAGAGELFF
TRBV19	TRBJ1-2	CASSTGHWELRGYTF
TRBV11-2	TRBJ1-1	CASSSQTVGTEAFF
TRBV6-6	TRBJ2-2	CASSTTGEAGELFF
TRBV5-5	TRBJ2-7	CASSPEGGGTYEQYF
TRBV7-8	TRBJ2-7	CASSPGTGKGEQYF
TRBV4-2	TRBJ2-1	CASSQDTLAGEQFF
TRBV4-3	.	CASSQGFWDRHYEQYF
TRBV27	TRBJ2-7	CASSLQGSSYEQYF
TRBV6-5	TRBJ1-1	CASSLNRNTEAFF
TRBV18	TRBJ2-7	CASSPGQENYEQYF
TRBV5-8	TRBJ2-5	CASSRRQVQETQYF
TRBV19	TRBJ1-3	CASTRTSGKIRNTIYF
TRBV28	TRBJ2-3	CASSITTLAGVQYF
TRBV9	TRBJ1-2	CASSVPGQGNYGYTF
TRBV9	TRBJ2-3	CASSVDPGGTDTQYF
TRBV29-1	TRBJ1-1	CSPRRETEAFF
TRBV6-6	TRBJ1-1	CASKRSMNTEAFF
TRBV7-2	TRBJ1-2	CASSLGGSGGYTF
TRBV30	TRBJ1-2	CAWSLGASNYGYTF
TRBV7-9	TRBJ1-1	CASRPSERESRTEAFF
TRBV4-3	TRBJ2-7	CASSPSGGNSYEQYF
TRBV29-1	TRBJ2-6	CSAGAGANVLTF
TRBV27	TRBJ1-2	CASRKGASGYTF
TRBV2	TRBJ1-4	CASSVGRHNEKLFF
TRBV19	TRBJ2-5	CASSMPGLAVETQYF
TRBV7-2	TRBJ2-1	CASIASGSREQFF
TRBV14	TRBJ2-7	CASSQGPLNKRTYEQYF
TRBV9	TRBJ2-7	CASSVGQGGNYEQYF
TRBV6-5	TRBJ2-7	CASSDRQTYEQYF
TRBV29-1	TRBJ2-7	CSVSGVEQYF
TRBV4-1	TRBJ1-1	CASSQDPQGGTEAFF